The 30 T cell receptor beta chains below all came from one sample that was sequenced in a study of CD8 T cells in ankylosing spondylitis. Study findings and constraints: Ankylosing spondylitis blood appeared to be characterized by a TCR beta motif of several highly homologous variants.

TCRdb reprocessed the 5' RACE reads with MiXCR, giving one entry per CDR3 protein. This table has more than 650,000 distinct CDR3 sequences, 10% to 15% appearing once. These receptors have no known antigen. The sample was blood, either unsorted or a sorted T cell fraction (not recorded which). These receptors came from a male donor with ankylosing spondylitis.

The rearrangement links TRBV7-9 to TRBJ2-3; D is unclear. The CDR3 has 15 residues. Germline V gene sequence: CDR1 SEHNR, CDR2 FQNEAQ (reference sequence). V lost 5 bases and J lost 2, with 14 bases in between. The CDR3 DNA is TGTGCCAGCAGCCCCCGCAGTCCCAACACAGATACGCAGTATTTT. Encoded protein: CASSPRSPNTDTQYF.

This clonotype was counted ten times or more. V usage is TRBV29-1 and J usage is TRBJ2-7, with D possibly being TRBD2 (6 bases). Germline assignment: CDR1 SQVTM and CDR2 ANQGSEA. Trimming left V 5 bases short and J 5 bases short, with 10 bases between. The CDR3 extends over 11 amino acids. The chain's CDR3 is CSVRGSDEQYF. Here the CDR3 DNA reads TGCAGCGTTCGGGGGAGCGACGAGCAGTACTTC.

Worth noting for this clonotype: A much larger clone is a single base away; this may be a read error. The chain couples TRBV20-1 to TRBJ2-1; 7 nucleotides agree with TRBD2. Unmatched junction bases numbered 11, after V lost 3 bases and J lost 12 bases. CDR3 size: 13 residues. Per germline, CDR1 DFQATT and CDR2 SNEGSKA (reference sequence). DNA for the CDR3: TGCAGTGCTAGGTTCGGGGGGAAGGTTGGGCAGTTCTTC. It translates to CSARFGGKVGQFF.

This clonotype was counted many times. J is TRBJ2-1 and V is TRBV5-1; D is unresolved. This CDR3 has 15 amino acids. V gave up 4 bases and J gave up 0 bases, with 11 bases separating them. Germline V lookup: CDR1 SGHRS, CDR2 YFSETQ. The CDR3 DNA is TGCGCCAGCAGCGCGGACGGGTCCTCCTACAATGAGCAGTTCTTC. It translates to CASSADGSSYNEQFF.

This chain links TRBV6-5 with TRBJ2-5; D is uncertain. V was trimmed by 7 bases and J by 4 bases, leaving 10 bases between them. The CDR3 is made up of 12 amino acids. Germline CDR1 reads MNHEY; CDR2 reads SVGAGI. The CDR3 DNA follows: TGTGCCAGCAAACGAGTAGGAGAGACCCAGTACTTC. Translation gives CASKRVGETQYF.

This clonotype was seen repeatedly, ten times or more. This chain connects TRBV29-1 to TRBJ1-2; no clear D gene. V lost 2 bases to trimming and J lost 3 bases, with 10 bases between them. CDR1 and CDR2 from the germline V gene are SQVTM and ANQGSEA. This CDR3 comprises 13 residues. CDR3 coding DNA: TGCAGCGTTGAACAGCGGAGGGACTATGGCTACACCTTC. Amino acids: CSVEQRRDYGYTF.

This clonotype has just a few counts. The CDR3 loop is CASSLPGTSSQETQYF. CDR3 DNA sequence: TGTGCCAGCAGCCTCCCGGGGACTAGCAGCCAAGAGACCCAGTACTTC. V usage is TRBV7-9 and J usage is TRBJ2-5; 9 bases agree with TRBD2. The CDR3 has 16 amino acids. After removal of 5 bases from V and 1 base from J, the junction contained 8 bases not matched to a gene. Germline V lookup: CDR1 SEHNR, CDR2 FQNEAQ (reference sequence).

This clonotype was recorded many times. The genes are TRBV29-1 and TRBJ2-3, with D possibly TRBD2 on 6 matching bases. This CDR3 has 16 residues. Germline V lookup: CDR1 SQVTM, CDR2 ANQGSEA. Trimming removed 1 base from V and 6 bases from J, with 20 bases in between. DNA of the CDR3: TGCAGCGTTGAAGCCCGAGGTGGCGGGACCTTTGATACGCAGTATTTT. Translating gives CSVEARGGGTFDTQYF.

This clonotype occurred a few times. CDR3 in amino acids: CSARGAQGEAQHF. CDR3 DNA: TGCAGTGCTAGAGGGGCACAGGGAGAAGCCCAGCATTTT. V and J are TRBV20-1 and TRBJ1-5; TRBD1 is a possible D gene (6 bases). This CDR3 contains 13 residues. CDR1 is DFQATT, CDR2 SNEGSKA, per germline (reference sequence). Trimming took 1 base from V and 11 from J, leaving 15 bases between them.

In this sample, this clonotype turned up many times. The rearrangement links TRBV4-1 to TRBJ2-1; D uncertain. Deletions cut 0 bases from V and 4 bases from J, with 13 bases between. This CDR3 contains 16 residues. Germline CDR1 MGHRA, CDR2 YSYEKL. CDR3 amino acids: CASSQEGSPSYNEQFF. The CDR3 DNA reads as TGCGCCAGCAGCCAAGAGGGCAGTCCCTCTTACAATGAGCAGTTCTTC.

The rearrangement joins TRBV2 to TRBJ2-7; D is ambiguous. This CDR3 is built from 11 residues. Trimming pared 8 bases from V and 4 bases from J, leaving 9 bases between. Germline CDR1 is SNHLY and CDR2 is FYNNEI. CDR3 nucleotide sequence: TGTGCCAGCGAGGCAGCGTACGAGCAGTACTTC. It is translated as CASEAAYEQYF.

This clonotype came up a few times. V gene TRBV5-1 combines with J gene TRBJ1-1; the match to TRBD1 covers 7 bases. Per the germline V gene, CDR1 is SGHRS and CDR2 is YFSETQ. V lost 0 bases, J lost 6 bases, and 8 bases stayed unmatched. CDR3 length: 15 residues. The CDR3 spells CASSLALTGFSEAFF. CDR3 nucleotide sequence: TGCGCCAGCAGCTTGGCCTTGACAGGGTTTTCTGAAGCTTTCTTT.

This chain connects TRBV5-1 to TRBJ1-1, with 10 positions matching TRBD1. Germline CDR1 is SGHRS and CDR2 is YFSETQ. The CDR3 is 14 amino acids. V shed 4 bases and J 9 bases; nucleotides not matched to a gene: 9. This chain's CDR3 is CASSPLMTGGQAFF. CDR3 DNA: TGCGCCAGCAGCCCTTTGATGACAGGGGGCCAAGCTTTCTTT.

This clonotype occurred a few times. The chain carries TRBV4-3 and TRBJ1-1; TRBD1 matches 8 bases. CDR1 and CDR2 (germline): LGHNA, YSLEER. V lost 6 bases and J lost 6; bases outside the gene matches: 9. CDR3 size: 14 residues. This CDR3 is CASSSDRGVSEAFF. The CDR3 DNA is TGCGCCAGCAGTTCCGACAGGGGAGTCTCTGAAGCTTTCTTT.

This clonotype was found a few times. The gene calls are TRBV19 and TRBJ1-5, with 7 bases identical to TRBD1. With V trimmed by 8 bases and J by 7 bases, 5 bases remained unmatched. The CDR3 covers 12 residues. Germline assignment: CDR1 LNHDA and CDR2 SQIVND (reference sequence). The CDR3 nucleotides are TGTGCCAGTGGGAAGACAGGGCAGCCCCAGCATTTT. Translating gives CASGKTGQPQHF.

The table lists this clonotype with a few counts. The V gene is TRBV27, the J gene TRBJ1-5; D remains ambiguous. The CDR3 totals 13 residues. Trimming left V 5 bases short and J 0 bases short, with 5 bases between. In germline, CDR1 is MNHEY, CDR2 SMNVEV (reference sequence). The CDR3 protein is CASSRNSNQPQHF. In DNA, the CDR3 is TGTGCCAGCAGTAGGAATAGCAATCAGCCCCAGCATTTT.

This clonotype was observed a handful of times. The V gene is TRBV5-1, the J gene TRBJ2-5; 9 positions agree with TRBD1. The germline CDR1 and CDR2 sequences are SGHRS and YFSETQ. This CDR3 is 17 amino acids long. The trim removed 2 bases at V and 5 bases at J, leaving 13 bases unmatched. The CDR3 here is CASSFGDREIGGETQYF. The CDR3 DNA reads as TGCGCCAGCAGCTTTGGGGACAGGGAAATTGGCGGGGAGACCCAGTACTTC.

DNA for the CDR3: TGCGCCAGCAGCTTAATGGACAGAGCCCAGGAGCAGTACTTC. It is translated as CASSLMDRAQEQYF. The chain recombines TRBV5-1 with TRBJ2-7; TRBD1 might be the D (6 bases). The CDR3 length is 14 residues. Germline assignment: CDR1 SGHRS and CDR2 YFSETQ. V was pared by 2 bases and J by 7 bases, with 16 bases between.

V is TRBV5-1 and J is TRBJ2-1, with TRBD1 matching over 7 bases. CDR1 SGHRS and CDR2 YFSETQ come from the germline V gene. Losses at the gene ends were 4 bases for V and 4 bases for J; bases not matched to a gene: 11. The CDR3 extends over 16 amino acids. The CDR3 region has the DNA TGCGCCAGCAGCGTATTTACCGGGACAGCATACAATGAGCAGTTCTTC. This sequence encodes CASSVFTGTAYNEQFF.

There are a few counts of this clonotype. V is TRBV7-2 and J is TRBJ2-1; the D call may be TRBD1 or TRBD2 (6 bases each). This CDR3 region has 15 residues. Per the germline V gene, CDR1 is SGHTA and CDR2 is FQGNSA. Deletions cut 7 bases from V and 3 bases from J, with 16 bases between. This CDR3 reads CASIQGTLYYNEQFF. CDR3 nucleotide sequence: TGTGCCAGCATCCAGGGGACTCTCTACTACAATGAGCAGTTCTTC.

V is TRBV12-3 or TRBV12-4 and J is TRBJ2-1; 11 nucleotides match TRBD2. V lost 7 bases and J lost 6; bases outside the gene matches: 5. This CDR3 has 14 residues. CDR3 protein: CASNGLAGGNEQFF. In DNA, the CDR3 is TGTGCCAGCAATGGACTAGCGGGTGGCAATGAGCAGTTCTTC.

This clonotype was counted many times. Here the CDR3 reads CASSLGQYYGYTF. In DNA, the CDR3 is TGTGCCAGCAGCTTAGGCCAGTACTATGGCTACACCTTC. The chain couples TRBV7-9 to TRBJ1-2; D is unresolved. CDR1 and CDR2 from the germline V gene are SEHNR and FQNEAQ (reference sequence). The CDR3 has 13 amino acids. V was clipped by 1 base and J by 3 bases, with 6 bases between them.

This chain connects TRBV12-3 or TRBV12-4 to TRBJ2-5, with TRBD1 as a possible D gene (6 bases). V was clipped by 4 bases and J by 3 bases, with 12 bases between them. The CDR3 spans 14 residues. The CDR3 region has the DNA TGTGCCAGCAGTTGGGGGCTGGGAGAAGAGACCCAGTACTTC. Amino acids: CASSWGLGEETQYF.

This clonotype occurred many times. J is TRBJ2-7 and V is TRBV29-1, with TRBD1 identical over 7 bases. The germline V gene encodes CDR1 SQVTM and CDR2 ANQGSEA. J gave up 2 bases and V 5 bases, and 3 bases lay outside the gene matches. This CDR3 has 12 residues. The CDR3 reads CSVTGTAYEQYF. The CDR3 coding sequence is TGCAGCGTTACCGGGACAGCCTACGAGCAGTACTTC.

V usage is TRBV20-1 and J usage is TRBJ2-7, with TRBD2 matching 9 bases. Germline-derived CDR1 and CDR2 are DFQATT and SNEGSKA (reference sequence). The V segment lost 6 bases and the J segment 5 bases; nucleotides outside the gene matches: 8. CDR3 size: 13 residues. This chain's CDR3 is CSARRVAGDEQYF. CDR3 bases: TGCAGTGCCAGACGGGTAGCGGGGGACGAGCAGTACTTC.

This clonotype was recorded many times. The chain uses TRBV11-1 and TRBJ2-7; the D gene is possibly TRBD2 (6 bases). CDR1 is SGHAT and CDR2 is FQDESV in the germline V gene (reference sequence). This CDR3 region has 18 residues. V gave up 0 bases and J gave up 4 bases, with 22 bases separating them. The DNA for the CDR3 is TGTGCCAGCAGCTTAGCGCATTGGGACTTTGCGCGTGGGTACGAGCAGTACTTC. This translates into CASSLAHWDFARGYEQYF.

This clonotype was seen only a few times. CDR3 in amino acids: CASLVGVAGTLNEQFF. CDR3 in DNA: TGTGCCAGCCTGGTAGGGGTAGCGGGAACTCTAAATGAGCAGTTCTTC. The V and J genes are TRBV6-1 and TRBJ2-1, with 8 bases matching TRBD2. The CDR3 runs 16 residues. V shed 8 bases and J 7 bases; nucleotides not matched to a gene: 16. Germline V gene data show CDR1 as MNHNS and CDR2 as SASEGT.

In this sample, this clonotype turned up a few times. The gene calls are TRBV20-1 and TRBJ1-3; no clear D. Germline CDR1 reads DFQATT; CDR2 reads SNEGSKA (reference sequence). V shed 5 bases and J shed 4 bases, with 6 bases lying between them. The CDR3 is 11 residues long. In DNA, the CDR3 is TGCAGTGCTCCACTCGGAAACACCATATATTTT. Translating it yields CSAPLGNTIYF.

There are a few counts of this clonotype. The DNA of the CDR3 is TGTGCCGTAGCGCCTTTCACAGATACGCAGTATTTT. Encoded protein: CAVAPFTDTQYF. This chain connects TRBV25-1 to TRBJ2-3; the D gene is possibly TRBD2 (5 bases). V shed 11 bases and J shed 2 bases, with 11 bases lying between them. Germline CDR1 and CDR2: MGHDK and SYGVNS. The CDR3 consists of 12 residues.

The genes are TRBV7-2 and TRBJ2-1; D is possibly TRBD1 (6 bases). CDR3 length: 16 residues. Trimming took 4 bases from V and 2 from J, leaving 15 bases between them. CDR1 and CDR2 (germline): SGHTA, FQGNSA. CDR3 DNA: TGTGCCAGCAGCTCAGGGGTCTCTGAAGCCTACAATGAGCAGTTCTTC. Translating gives CASSSGVSEAYNEQFF.